This TCR beta chain was sequenced during a study of blood T cell repertoires in COVID-19. Germline CDR1 KGHSH, CDR2 LQKENI. The V and J ends lost 3 bases and 3 bases respectively, with 11 bases between them. The CDR3 has 14 amino acids. Original data processing: Estimation of nucleated cell counts was performed using reference gene primer amplification. TCRdb keeps only in-frame clones here, not all; method: immunoSEQ multiplex PCR. V and J calls plus clone size are reproduced from that table; the DNA served to infer D and trimming. The repertoire includes some 130,000 clones, roughly 80% of them detected once, and roughly 18% sits in the top ten.

The TCR comes from a man aged 25-40 years who had recovered from COVID-19. The V and J genes are TRBV18 and TRBJ1-1; perhaps TRBD1 as D (5 bases). The specimen was PBMCs or T cells enriched from blood (not recorded which). CDR3 DNA: TGTGCCAGCTCACCGAGACGACAGTACACTGAAGCTTTCTTT. Translating gives CASSPRRQYTEAFF. Drawing the rest from reference TRBV18 and TRBJ1-1, the complete variable domain is NAGVMQNPRHLVRRRGQEARLRCSPMKGHSHVYWYRQLPEEGLKFMVYLQKENIIDESGMPKERFSAEFPKEGPSILRIQQVVRGDSAAYFCASSPRRQYTEAFFGQGTRLTVV.